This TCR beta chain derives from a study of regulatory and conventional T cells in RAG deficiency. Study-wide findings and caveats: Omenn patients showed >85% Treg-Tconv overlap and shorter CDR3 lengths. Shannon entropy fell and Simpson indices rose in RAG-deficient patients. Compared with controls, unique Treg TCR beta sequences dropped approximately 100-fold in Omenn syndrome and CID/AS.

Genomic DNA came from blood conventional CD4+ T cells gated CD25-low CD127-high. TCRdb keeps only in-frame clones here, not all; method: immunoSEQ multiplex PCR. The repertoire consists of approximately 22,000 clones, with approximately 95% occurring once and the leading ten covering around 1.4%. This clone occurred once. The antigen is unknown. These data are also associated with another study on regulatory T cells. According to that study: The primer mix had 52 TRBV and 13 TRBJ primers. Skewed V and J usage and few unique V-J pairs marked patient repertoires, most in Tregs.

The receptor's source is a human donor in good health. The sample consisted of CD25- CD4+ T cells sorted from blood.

This chain's CDR3 is CASSLVPGEGEAFF. The CDR3 DNA sequence: TGCGCCAGCAGCTTGGTTCCAGGGGAAGGTGAAGCTTTCTTT. This rearrangement joins TRBV5-1 to TRBJ1-1; weak D call: TRBD1 (6 bases). Germline V gene sequence: CDR1 SGHRS, CDR2 YFSETQ. V dropped 0 bases and J dropped 7 bases, with 13 bases sitting between them. The CDR3 covers 14 residues.